This T cell receptor beta chain was found in a study of shared clonotypes between healthy human individuals. Each of the donors was a healthy adult who was HIV-negative and had not had a recent acute infection or vaccination. Overall study results and limits: Generation probabilities of non-shared clonotypes were lower (relative to those shared by all four donors).

From germline, CDR1 is SGHNT and CDR2 YENEEA. This CDR3 comprises 15 residues. J gave up 5 bases and V 2 bases, and 7 bases lay outside the gene matches. In regard to this clone: Its specificity is not known.

The table came from immunoSEQ multiplex PCR; TCRdb's copy has only in-frame clones and leaves some out. This sample has approximately 2.5 million clones, with roughly 92% found just once. The receptor was isolated from a man younger than 35 in good health. Sample: naive CD4+ T cells sorted from blood. Noted subset: CD45RA+ positively selected. This chain links TRBV11-3 with TRBJ2-3; 7 bases match TRBD2. In DNA form, the CDR3 reads TGTGCCAGCAGCTTATCGGCGGGAGTACAAGATACGCAGTATTTT. As protein: CASSLSAGVQDTQYF.